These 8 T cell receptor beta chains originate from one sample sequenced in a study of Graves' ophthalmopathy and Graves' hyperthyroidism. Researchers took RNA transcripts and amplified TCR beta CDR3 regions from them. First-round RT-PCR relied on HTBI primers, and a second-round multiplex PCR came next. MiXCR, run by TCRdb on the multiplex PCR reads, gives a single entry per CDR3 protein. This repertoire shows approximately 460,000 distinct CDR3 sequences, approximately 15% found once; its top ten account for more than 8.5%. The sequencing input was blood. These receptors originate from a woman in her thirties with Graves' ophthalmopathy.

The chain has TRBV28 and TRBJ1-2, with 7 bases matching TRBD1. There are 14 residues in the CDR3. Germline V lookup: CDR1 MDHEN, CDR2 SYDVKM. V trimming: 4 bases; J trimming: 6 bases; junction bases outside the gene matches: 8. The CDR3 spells CASSSGGIGDGYTF. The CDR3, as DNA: TGTGCCAGCAGTTCAGGGGGTATCGGGGATGGCTACACCTTC.

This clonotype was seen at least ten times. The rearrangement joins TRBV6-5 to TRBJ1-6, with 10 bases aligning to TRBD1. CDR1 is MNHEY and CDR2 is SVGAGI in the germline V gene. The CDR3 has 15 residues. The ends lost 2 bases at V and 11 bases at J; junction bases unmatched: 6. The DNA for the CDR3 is TGTGCCAGCAGTTACGGGACAGGGGCGGTGACACCCCTCCACTTT. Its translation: CASSYGTGAVTPLHF.

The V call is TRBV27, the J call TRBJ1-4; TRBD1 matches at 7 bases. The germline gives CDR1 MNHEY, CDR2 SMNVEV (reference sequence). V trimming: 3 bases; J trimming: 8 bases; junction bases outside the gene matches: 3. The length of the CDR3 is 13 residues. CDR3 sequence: CASSFTGDEKLFF. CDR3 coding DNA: TGTGCCAGCAGTTTTACAGGGGACGAAAAACTGTTTTTT.

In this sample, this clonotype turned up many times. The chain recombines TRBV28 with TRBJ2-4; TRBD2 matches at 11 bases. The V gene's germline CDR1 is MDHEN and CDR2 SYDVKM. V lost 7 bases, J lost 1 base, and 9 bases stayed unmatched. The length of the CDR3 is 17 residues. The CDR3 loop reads CASNSGRARGAKNIQYF. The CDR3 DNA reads TGTGCCAGCAATAGCGGGAGGGCCAGGGGGGCCAAAAACATTCAGTACTTC.

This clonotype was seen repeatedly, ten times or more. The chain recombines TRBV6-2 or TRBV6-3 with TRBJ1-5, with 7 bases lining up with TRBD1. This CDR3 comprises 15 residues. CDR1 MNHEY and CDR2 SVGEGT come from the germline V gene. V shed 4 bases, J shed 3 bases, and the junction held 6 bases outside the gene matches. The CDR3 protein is CASSSTGAPNQPQHF. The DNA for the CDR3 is TGTGCCAGCAGTTCCACAGGGGCCCCCAATCAGCCCCAGCATTTT.

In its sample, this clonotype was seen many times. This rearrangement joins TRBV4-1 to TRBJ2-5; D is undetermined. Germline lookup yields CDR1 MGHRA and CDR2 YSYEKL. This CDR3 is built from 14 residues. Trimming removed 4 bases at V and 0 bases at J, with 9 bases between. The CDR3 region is CASSPRKNQETQYF. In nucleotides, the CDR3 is TGCGCCAGCAGCCCCCGGAAGAACCAAGAGACCCAGTACTTC.

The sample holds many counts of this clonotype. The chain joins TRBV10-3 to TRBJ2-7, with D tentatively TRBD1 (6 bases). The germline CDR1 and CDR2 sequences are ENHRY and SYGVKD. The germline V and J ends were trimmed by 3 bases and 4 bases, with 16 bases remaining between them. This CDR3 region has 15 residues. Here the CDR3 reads CAISDKNRESYEQYF. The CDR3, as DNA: TGTGCCATCAGTGATAAAAACAGGGAGAGTTACGAGCAGTACTTC.

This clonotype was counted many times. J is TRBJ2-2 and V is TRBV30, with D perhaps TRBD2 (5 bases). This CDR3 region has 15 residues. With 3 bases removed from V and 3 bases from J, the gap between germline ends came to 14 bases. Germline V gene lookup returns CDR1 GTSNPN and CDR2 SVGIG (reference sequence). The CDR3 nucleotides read TGTGCCTGGAGGGGAGCGGCCGCGGACACCGGGGAGCTGTTTTTT. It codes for CAWRGAAADTGELFF.